This T cell receptor beta chain comes out of a study of T cells in Graves' hyperthyroidism and ophthalmopathy. Concerning this clonotype itself: As yet, its antigen is unknown.

RNA transcripts were the template for amplifying TCR beta CDR3 regions. The HTBI primer set served for first-round RT-PCR of the TCR CDR3. MiXCR, applied by TCRdb to the multiplex PCR reads, yields one record per CDR3 protein. Seen here are more than 500,000 distinct CDR3 sequences, around 46% observed once, and the top ten hold under 20%. Orbital computed tomography and thyroid ultrasound, together with serum TRAb and thyroxine and clinical symptoms, were used for diagnoses. The CDR3 contains 15 residues. Germline loops: CDR1 LNHNV, CDR2 YYDKDF (reference sequence). V was pared by 0 bases and J by 9 bases, with 12 bases between. Study-wide findings and caveats: A model of 13 V-J features distinguished ophthalmopathy from stable hyperthyroidism. Most thyroid clonotypes expanded above 0.001 appeared in blood too.

This receptor was taken from an adult woman with Graves' disease, either hyperthyroidism or ophthalmopathy (not recorded which). Sequencing used peripheral blood or thyroid tissue (not recorded which). The V gene is TRBV15, the J gene TRBJ1-6; D is possibly TRBD1 (6 bases). The CDR3 is CATSRDTRGGSPLHF. As DNA, the CDR3 is TGTGCCACCAGCAGAGATACTAGGGGGGGTTCACCCCTCCACTTT. The entire variable domain, with the rest obtained from reference TRBV15 and TRBJ1-6, is as follows: DAMVIQNPRYQVTQFGKPVTLSCSQTLNHNVMYWYQQKSSQAPKLLFHYYDKDFNNEADTPDNFQSRRPNTSFCFLDIRSPGLGDTAMYLCATSRDTRGGSPLHFGNGTRLTVT.